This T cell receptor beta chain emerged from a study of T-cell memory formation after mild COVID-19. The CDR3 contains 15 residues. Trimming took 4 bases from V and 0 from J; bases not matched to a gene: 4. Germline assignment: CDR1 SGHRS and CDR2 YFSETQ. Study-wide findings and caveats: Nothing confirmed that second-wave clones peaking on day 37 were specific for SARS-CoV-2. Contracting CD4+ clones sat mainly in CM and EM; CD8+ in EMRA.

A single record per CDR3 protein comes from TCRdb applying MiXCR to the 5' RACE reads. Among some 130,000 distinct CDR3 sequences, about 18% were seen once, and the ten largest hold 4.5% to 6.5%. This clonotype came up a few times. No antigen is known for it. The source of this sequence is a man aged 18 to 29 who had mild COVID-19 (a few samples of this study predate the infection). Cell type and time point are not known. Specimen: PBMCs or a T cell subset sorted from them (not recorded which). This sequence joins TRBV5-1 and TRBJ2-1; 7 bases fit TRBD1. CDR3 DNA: TGCGCCAGCAGCGGGGGACAGAGCTCCTACAATGAGCAGTTCTTC. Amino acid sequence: CASSGGQSSYNEQFF.